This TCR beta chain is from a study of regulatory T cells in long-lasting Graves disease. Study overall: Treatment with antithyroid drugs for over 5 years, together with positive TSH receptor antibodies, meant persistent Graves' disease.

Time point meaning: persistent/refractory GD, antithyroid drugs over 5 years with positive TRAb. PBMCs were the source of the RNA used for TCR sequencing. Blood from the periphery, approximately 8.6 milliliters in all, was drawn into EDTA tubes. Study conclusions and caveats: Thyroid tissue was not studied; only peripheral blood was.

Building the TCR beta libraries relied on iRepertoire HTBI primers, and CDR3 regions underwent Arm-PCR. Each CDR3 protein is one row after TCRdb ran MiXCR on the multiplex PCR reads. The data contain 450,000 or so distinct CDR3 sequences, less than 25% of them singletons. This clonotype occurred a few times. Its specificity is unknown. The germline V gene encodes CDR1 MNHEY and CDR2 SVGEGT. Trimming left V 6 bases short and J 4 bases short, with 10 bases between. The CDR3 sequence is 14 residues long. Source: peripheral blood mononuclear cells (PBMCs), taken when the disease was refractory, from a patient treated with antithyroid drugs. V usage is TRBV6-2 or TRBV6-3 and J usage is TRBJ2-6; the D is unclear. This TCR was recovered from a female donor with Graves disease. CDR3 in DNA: TGTGCCAGCAGCCATTTATTCGGGGCCAACGTCCTGACTTTC. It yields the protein CASSHLFGANVLTF.